This is a list of T cell receptor beta chains from one sample in a study of low-dose radiotherapy and immunotherapy resistance in tumors. TCRdb recomputed calls from the reads with MiXCR, one row per CDR3 protein. The sample contains about 60,000 distinct CDR3 sequences, around 25% of which appear only once. Sequencing used PBMCs, obtained before treatment. The receptor set was obtained from a male donor with prostate cancer. Both conserved end residues are part of each CDR3. A D gene is named only where the DNA matches it firmly.

>.|TRBJ2-5|TRBV27
CASSPAGGPRQETQYF
>.|TRBJ1-5|TRBV2
CASSGVRAGQPQHF
>TRBD1|TRBJ2-5|TRBV5-5
CASSFVWTGVETQYF
>TRBD2|TRBJ2-3|TRBV3-1
CASSGTSGSGPDTQYF
>.|TRBJ2-2|TRBV5-1
CASSLARGSNTGELFF
>.|TRBJ1-5|TRBV6-1
CASSVRSNQPQHF
>.|TRBJ1-1|TRBV25-1
CASTRGGGTEAFF
>.|TRBJ2-5|TRBV5-8
CASSRGQEYQETQYF
>.|TRBJ2-7|TRBV3-1
CASSPSIRGSSYEQYF
>TRBD2|TRBJ2-7|TRBV29-1
CSVELAGREQYF
>TRBD1|TRBJ2-1|TRBV19
CASSTQGVGRGPDVGEQFF